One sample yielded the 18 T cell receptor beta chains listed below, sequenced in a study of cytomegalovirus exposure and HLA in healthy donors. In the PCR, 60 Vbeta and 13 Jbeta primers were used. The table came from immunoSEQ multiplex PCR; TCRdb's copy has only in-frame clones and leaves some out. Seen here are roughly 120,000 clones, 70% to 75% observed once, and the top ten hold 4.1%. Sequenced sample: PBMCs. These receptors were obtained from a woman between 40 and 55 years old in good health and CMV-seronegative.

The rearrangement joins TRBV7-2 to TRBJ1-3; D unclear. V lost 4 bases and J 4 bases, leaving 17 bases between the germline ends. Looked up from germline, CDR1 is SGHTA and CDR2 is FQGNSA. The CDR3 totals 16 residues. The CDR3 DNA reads TGTGCCAGCAGCTCGTATCCCCAGGCCGCCGGAAACACCATATATTTT. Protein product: CASSSYPQAAGNTIYF.

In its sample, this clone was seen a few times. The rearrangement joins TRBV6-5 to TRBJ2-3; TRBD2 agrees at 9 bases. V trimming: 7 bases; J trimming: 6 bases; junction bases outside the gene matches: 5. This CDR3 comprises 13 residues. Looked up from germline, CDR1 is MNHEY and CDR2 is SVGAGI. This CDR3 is CASNAGGWDTQYF. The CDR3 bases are TGTGCCAGCAATGCGGGGGGGTGGGATACGCAGTATTTT.

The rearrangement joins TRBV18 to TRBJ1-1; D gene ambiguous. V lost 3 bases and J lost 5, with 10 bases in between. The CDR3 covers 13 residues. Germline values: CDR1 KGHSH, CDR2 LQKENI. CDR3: CASSPESGTEAFF. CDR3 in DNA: TGTGCCAGCTCACCCGAATCGGGGACTGAAGCTTTCTTT.

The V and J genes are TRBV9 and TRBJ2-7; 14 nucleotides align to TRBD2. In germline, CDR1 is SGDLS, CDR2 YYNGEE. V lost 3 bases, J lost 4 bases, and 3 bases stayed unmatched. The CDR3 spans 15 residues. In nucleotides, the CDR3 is TGTGCCAGCAGCGGCGGGACTAGCGGGGGATACGAGCAGTACTTC. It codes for CASSGGTSGGYEQYF.

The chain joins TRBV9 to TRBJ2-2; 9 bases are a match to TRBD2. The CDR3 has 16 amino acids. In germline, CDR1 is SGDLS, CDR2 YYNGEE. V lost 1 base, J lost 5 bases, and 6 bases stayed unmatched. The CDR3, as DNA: TGTGCCAGCAGCGTATTGGCGGGAGGGCTTACCGGGGAGCTGTTTTTT. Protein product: CASSVLAGGLTGELFF.

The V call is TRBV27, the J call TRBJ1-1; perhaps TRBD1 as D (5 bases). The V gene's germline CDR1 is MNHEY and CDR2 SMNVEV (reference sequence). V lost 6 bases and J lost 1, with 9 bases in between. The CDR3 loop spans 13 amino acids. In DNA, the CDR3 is TGTGCCAGCAGCCCCCAGGGGAACACTGAAGCTTTCTTT. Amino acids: CASSPQGNTEAFF.

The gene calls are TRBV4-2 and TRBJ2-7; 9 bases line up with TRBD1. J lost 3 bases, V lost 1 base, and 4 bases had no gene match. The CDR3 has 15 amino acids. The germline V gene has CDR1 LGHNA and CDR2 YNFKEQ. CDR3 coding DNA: TGTGCCAGCAGCCAAGTTGGACAGGGGAACTACGAGCAGTACTTC. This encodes CASSQVGQGNYEQYF.

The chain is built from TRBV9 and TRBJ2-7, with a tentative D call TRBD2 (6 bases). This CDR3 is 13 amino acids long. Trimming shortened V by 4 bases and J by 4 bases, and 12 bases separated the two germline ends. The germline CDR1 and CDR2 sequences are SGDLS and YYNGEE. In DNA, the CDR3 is TGTGCCAGCAGCCCCCCGGGGGATTACGAGCAGTACTTC. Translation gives CASSPPGDYEQYF.

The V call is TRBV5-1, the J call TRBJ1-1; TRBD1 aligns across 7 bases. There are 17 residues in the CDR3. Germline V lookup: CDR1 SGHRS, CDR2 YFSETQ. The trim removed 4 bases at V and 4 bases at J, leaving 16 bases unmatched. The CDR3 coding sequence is TGCGCCAGCAGCGAAATCACAGGGGTCGACGTTACCACTGAAGCTTTCTTT. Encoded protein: CASSEITGVDVTTEAFF.

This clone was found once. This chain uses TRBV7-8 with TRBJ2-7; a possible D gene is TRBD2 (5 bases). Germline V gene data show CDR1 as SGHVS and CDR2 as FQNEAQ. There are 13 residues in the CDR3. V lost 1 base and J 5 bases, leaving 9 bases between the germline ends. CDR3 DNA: TGTGCCAGCAGCTTAGATTTGCGGGACGAGCAGTACTTC. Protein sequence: CASSLDLRDEQYF.

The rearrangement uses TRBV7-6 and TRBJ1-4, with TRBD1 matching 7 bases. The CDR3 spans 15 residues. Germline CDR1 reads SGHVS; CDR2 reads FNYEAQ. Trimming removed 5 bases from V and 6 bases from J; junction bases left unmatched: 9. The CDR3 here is CASSPVTGWDEKLFF. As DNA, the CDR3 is TGTGCCAGCAGCCCGGTGACAGGGTGGGATGAAAAACTGTTTTTT.

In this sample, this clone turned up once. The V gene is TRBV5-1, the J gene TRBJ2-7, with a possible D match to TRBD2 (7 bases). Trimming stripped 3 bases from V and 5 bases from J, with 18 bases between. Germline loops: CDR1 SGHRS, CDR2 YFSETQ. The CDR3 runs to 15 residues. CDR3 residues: CASSSSQGGRDEQYF. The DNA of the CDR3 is TGCGCCAGCAGCTCTTCACAGGGAGGGCGAGACGAGCAGTACTTC.

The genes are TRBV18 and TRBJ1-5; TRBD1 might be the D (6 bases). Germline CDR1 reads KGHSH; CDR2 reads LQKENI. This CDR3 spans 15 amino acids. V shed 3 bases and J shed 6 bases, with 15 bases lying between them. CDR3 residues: CASSPDATGIQPQHF. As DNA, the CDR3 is TGTGCCAGCTCACCGGATGCCACAGGGATTCAGCCCCAGCATTTT.

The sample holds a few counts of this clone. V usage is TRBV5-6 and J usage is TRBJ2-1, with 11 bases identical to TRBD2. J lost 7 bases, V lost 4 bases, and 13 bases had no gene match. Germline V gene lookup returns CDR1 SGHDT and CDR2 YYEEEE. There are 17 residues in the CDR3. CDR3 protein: CASSLALAGDWRNEQFF. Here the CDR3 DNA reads TGTGCCAGCAGCCTAGCACTAGCGGGGGATTGGAGGAATGAGCAGTTCTTC.

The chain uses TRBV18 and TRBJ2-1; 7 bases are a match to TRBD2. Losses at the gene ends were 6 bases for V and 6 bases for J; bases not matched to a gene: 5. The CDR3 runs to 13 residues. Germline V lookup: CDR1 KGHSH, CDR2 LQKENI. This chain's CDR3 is CASSSGLPNEQFF. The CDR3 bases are TGTGCCAGCTCGTCGGGACTACCCAATGAGCAGTTCTTC.

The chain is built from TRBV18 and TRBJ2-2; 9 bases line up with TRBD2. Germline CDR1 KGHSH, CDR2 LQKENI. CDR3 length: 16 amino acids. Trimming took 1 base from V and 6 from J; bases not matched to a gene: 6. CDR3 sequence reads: CASSPQSGRSAGELFF. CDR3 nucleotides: TGTGCCAGCTCACCACAGAGCGGGAGGTCGGCCGGGGAGCTGTTTTTT.

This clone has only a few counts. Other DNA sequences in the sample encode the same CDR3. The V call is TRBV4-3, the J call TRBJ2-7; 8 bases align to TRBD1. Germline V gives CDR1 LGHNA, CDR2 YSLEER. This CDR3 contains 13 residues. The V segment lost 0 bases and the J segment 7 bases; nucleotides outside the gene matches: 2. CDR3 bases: TGCGCCAGCAGCCAAGACAGGGGGCTTGAGCAGTACTTC. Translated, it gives CASSQDRGLEQYF.

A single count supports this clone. In DNA, the CDR3 is TGTGCCAGTACCGGGTACAATGAGCAGTTCTTC. It encodes CASTGYNEQFF. The V gene is TRBV19, the J gene TRBJ2-1; no reliable D call. Germline lookup yields CDR1 LNHDA and CDR2 SQIVND (reference sequence). Trimming shortened V by 7 bases and J by 4 bases, and 5 bases separated the two germline ends. The CDR3 spans 11 residues.